Each of the 16 T cell receptor beta chains below was sequenced from the same sample in a study of T-cell reconstitution after alpha-beta-depleted transplantation in children. TCRbeta library construction was performed incorporating unique molecular identifiers. TCRdb re-called the PCR reads with MiXCR, one entry per CDR3 protein. The data show 190,000 or so distinct CDR3 sequences, with less than 8% seen just once and 3% to 3.5% held by the top ten. Here the sequenced sample was PBMCs from the stem cell graft donor, taken from the stem cell graft. These receptors were taken from a human donor who donated a stem cell graft to a child with Wiskott-Aldrich syndrome.

The genes are TRBV7-9 and TRBJ2-7, with D possibly being TRBD2 (6 bases). Germline V gene lookup returns CDR1 SEHNR and CDR2 FQNEAQ (reference sequence). The CDR3 covers 15 residues. The V end was cut by 3 bases, the J end by 0 bases, with 12 bases between. The CDR3 DNA reads as TGTGCCAGCAGCTTTGGCGGGATCAGCTCCTACGAGCAGTACTTC. Translated: CASSFGGISSYEQYF.

The chain recombines TRBV5-1 with TRBJ2-5, with D unresolved. There are 14 residues in the CDR3. CDR1 is SGHRS, CDR2 YFSETQ, per germline. The V and J ends lost 6 bases and 3 bases respectively, with 15 bases between them. The CDR3: CASNLRDLEETQYF. The CDR3 nucleotides are TGCGCCAGCAACCTTAGAGACCTAGAAGAGACCCAGTACTTC.

This clonotype was detected only a few times. The chain joins TRBV12-3 or TRBV12-4 to TRBJ2-7, with D unresolved. V was shortened by 5 bases and J by 4 bases, with 15 bases between the two germline ends. CDR3 size: 14 residues. The CDR3 coding sequence is TGTGCCAGCAGTCCACAAGGTATTGGTTACGAGCAGTACTTC. This gives the protein CASSPQGIGYEQYF.

This clonotype showed up many times. The chain joins TRBV29-1 to TRBJ2-5; D is tentatively TRBD1 or TRBD2 (5 bases each). This CDR3 has 11 residues. Trimming removed 7 bases from V and 5 bases from J, with 11 bases in between. Per the germline V gene, CDR1 is SQVTM and CDR2 is ANQGSEA. The CDR3 here is CSGGTWETQYF. CDR3 DNA: TGCAGCGGAGGGACGTGGGAGACCCAGTACTTC.

In its sample, this clonotype was seen many times. The chain carries TRBV6-6 and TRBJ1-1, with D possibly matching TRBD1 (6 bases). This CDR3 spans 12 amino acids. Germline CDR1 is MNHNY and CDR2 is SVGAGI (reference sequence). Trimming removed 6 bases at V and 6 bases at J, with 11 bases between. DNA of the CDR3: TGTGCCAGCAGCACAGGGCCCGCTGAAGCTTTCTTT. It is translated as CASSTGPAEAFF.

This chain links TRBV6-1 with TRBJ2-2; D might be TRBD1 or TRBD2, each matching 6 bases. There are 17 residues in the CDR3. Trimming left V 5 bases short and J 4 bases short, with 20 bases between. CDR1 and CDR2 (germline): MNHNS, SASEGT. CDR3 protein: CASSQKGGSGATGELFF. CDR3 nucleotide sequence: TGTGCCAGCAGTCAAAAAGGGGGGTCGGGAGCCACCGGGGAGCTGTTTTTT.

In this sample, this clonotype turned up many times. The gene calls are TRBV5-1 and TRBJ1-5; D remains unclear. The germline V gene has CDR1 SGHRS and CDR2 YFSETQ. V was clipped by 0 bases and J by 7 bases, with 11 bases between them. The CDR3 length is 14 residues. CDR3 coding DNA: TGCGCCAGCAGCTTGGGACCTAACGTCCAGCCCCAGCATTTT. It translates to CASSLGPNVQPQHF.

In this sample, this clonotype turned up many times. The J gene is TRBJ2-3, the V gene TRBV5-1, with D perhaps TRBD1 (6 bases). Trimming left V 1 base short and J 2 bases short, with 11 bases between. This CDR3 spans 15 amino acids. Germline V gives CDR1 SGHRS, CDR2 YFSETQ. CDR3 region: CASSLRGIATDTQYF. CDR3 coding DNA: TGCGCCAGCAGCTTGAGGGGGATTGCCACAGATACGCAGTATTTT.

In its sample, this clonotype was seen many times. The gene calls are TRBV12-3 or TRBV12-4 and TRBJ1-2; no clear D. V lost 6 bases, J lost 10 bases, and 21 bases lay in between. The CDR3 runs 14 residues. In DNA, the CDR3 is TGTGCCAGCAGCCCGATGGTTGGTTCCTTTCACTACACCTTC. It encodes CASSPMVGSFHYTF.

This clonotype was seen only a few times. J is TRBJ1-5 and V is TRBV14; D is uncertain. Trimming left V 10 bases short and J 5 bases short, with 15 bases between. CDR1 SGHDN and CDR2 FVKESK come from the germline V gene. CDR3 length: 13 residues. In DNA, the CDR3 is TGTGCCAACCTACCCCCGGAAGATCAGCCCCAGCATTTT. Amino acid sequence: CANLPPEDQPQHF.

The rearrangement joins TRBV5-1 to TRBJ2-7; 7 nucleotides align to TRBD1. The CDR3 is 14 amino acids. Germline loops: CDR1 SGHRS, CDR2 YFSETQ. With 4 bases clipped from V and 2 bases from J, the junction kept 6 bases outside the gene matches. The CDR3 here is CASSHRGSAYEQYF. Here the CDR3 DNA reads TGCGCCAGCAGCCACAGGGGAAGCGCCTACGAGCAGTACTTC.

This clonotype was seen many times. The chain couples TRBV2 to TRBJ1-5; the D is unclear. The CDR3 consists of 14 residues. Germline assignment: CDR1 SNHLY and CDR2 FYNNEI. Trimming took 6 bases from V and 0 from J, leaving 9 bases between them. The CDR3 DNA sequence: TGTGCCAGCAGAGCAGTCGGTAGCAATCAGCCCCAGCATTTT. Encoded protein: CASRAVGSNQPQHF.

The chain couples TRBV13 to TRBJ2-7; D call uncertain. CDR1 PRHDT and CDR2 FYEKMQ come from the germline V gene (reference sequence). The germline V and J ends were trimmed by 10 bases and 3 bases, with 16 bases remaining between them. This CDR3 spans 13 amino acids. The CDR3 coding sequence is TGTGCCACCGAGCCGGGTAACGGCTACGAGCAGTACTTC. Protein product: CATEPGNGYEQYF.

The CDR3 spells CASSIDGYAGNTIYF. The CDR3, as DNA: TGTGCCAGTAGTATTGACGGGTACGCTGGAAACACCATATATTTT. This chain links TRBV19 with TRBJ1-3, with no clear D. This CDR3 has 15 amino acids. Looked up from germline, CDR1 is LNHDA and CDR2 is SQIVND (reference sequence). Trimming left V 3 bases short and J 2 bases short, with 11 bases between. The variable domain in full, with the rest retrieved from reference TRBV19 and TRBJ1-3, is DGGITQSPKYLFRKEGQNVTLSCEQNLNHDAMYWYRQDPGQGLRLIYYSQIVNDFQKGDIAEGYSVSREKKESFPLTVTSAQKNPTAFYLCASSIDGYAGNTIYFGEGSWLTVV.

The rearrangement uses TRBV7-9 and TRBJ1-4; tentatively, D is TRBD1 (5 bases). V was shortened by 5 bases and J by 7 bases, with 17 bases between the two germline ends. Germline V gives CDR1 SEHNR, CDR2 FQNEAQ (reference sequence). The CDR3 length is 15 residues. CDR3 amino acids: CASSPVGQGGEKLFF. In DNA, the CDR3 is TGTGCCAGCAGCCCAGTAGGCCAGGGCGGTGAAAAACTGTTTTTT.

Ten or more counts support this clonotype. The genes are TRBV12-3 or TRBV12-4 and TRBJ1-6; TRBD1 might be the D (5 bases). V was clipped by 3 bases and J by 5 bases, with 11 bases between them. The length of the CDR3 is 15 residues. CDR3 coding DNA: TGTGCCAGCAGTTTCAGGGCCGTCGATAATTCACCCCTCCACTTT. It yields the protein CASSFRAVDNSPLHF.